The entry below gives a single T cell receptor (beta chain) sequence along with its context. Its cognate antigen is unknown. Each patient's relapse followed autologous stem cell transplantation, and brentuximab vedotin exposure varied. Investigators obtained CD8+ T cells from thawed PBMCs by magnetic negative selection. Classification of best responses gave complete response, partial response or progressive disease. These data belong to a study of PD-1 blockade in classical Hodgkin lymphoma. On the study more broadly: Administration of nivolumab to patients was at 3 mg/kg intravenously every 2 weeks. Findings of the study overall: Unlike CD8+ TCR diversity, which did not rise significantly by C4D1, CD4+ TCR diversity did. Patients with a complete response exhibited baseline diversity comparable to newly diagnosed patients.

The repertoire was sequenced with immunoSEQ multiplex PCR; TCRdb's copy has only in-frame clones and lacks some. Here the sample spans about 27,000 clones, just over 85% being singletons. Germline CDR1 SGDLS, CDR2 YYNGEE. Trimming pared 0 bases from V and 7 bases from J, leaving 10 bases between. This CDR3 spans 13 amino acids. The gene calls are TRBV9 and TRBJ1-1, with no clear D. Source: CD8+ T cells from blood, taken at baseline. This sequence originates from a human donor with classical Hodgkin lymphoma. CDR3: CASSVGRFDEAFF. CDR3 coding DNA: TGTGCCAGCAGCGTAGGCCGGTTCGATGAAGCTTTCTTT.